These 29 T cell receptor beta chains came from one sample sequenced in a study of CXCR3-negative and CXCR3-positive naive CD8 T cells. 5' RACE with UMI labels generated the TRB cDNA libraries. One entry per CDR3 protein, without DNA, is what TCRdb gives after re-calling the 5' RACE reads. This sample's table has 45,000 to 65,000 distinct CDR3 sequences. The sequenced sample consisted of naive CXCR3- CD8+ T cells from blood. Stated subset: CD45RO-CCR7+CD27+CD95- naive CD8+ T cells lacking CXCR3 (TNR3-). These TCRs come from a human donor in good health. Some clones in this sample may be carry-over from other donors' samples.

The CDR3: CASSATGSTDTQYF. The chain couples TRBV6-4 to TRBJ2-3; no DNA is available, so the TRBD1 call from TCRdb remains unchecked. The V gene's germline CDR1 is MRHNA and CDR2 SNTAGT. This CDR3 is built from 14 residues.

V is TRBV6-2 or TRBV6-3 and J is TRBJ2-1. Germline loops: CDR1 MNHEY, CDR2 SVGEGT. The CDR3 totals 12 residues. CDR3 protein: CASSYAFDEQFF.

The chain carries TRBV29-1 and TRBJ2-3; no DNA is available, so the TRBD2 call from TCRdb remains unchecked. Germline CDR1 SQVTM, CDR2 ANQGSEA. This CDR3 contains 16 residues. The CDR3 loop reads CSVGGGTSGSADTQYF.

The rearrangement links TRBV4-1 to TRBJ1-2; absent DNA, TCRdb's TRBD1 call cannot be checked. Germline V lookup: CDR1 MGHRA, CDR2 YSYEKL. This CDR3 comprises 15 residues. The CDR3 loop is CASSQHRGSGYGYTF.

The chain couples TRBV4-2 to TRBJ2-7; TCRdb's D gene call, TRBD1, goes unchecked for lack of DNA. This CDR3 region has 15 residues. Per the germline V gene, CDR1 is LGHNA and CDR2 is YNFKEQ. The CDR3 spells CASSPLSEAYNEQYF.

The chain employs TRBV2 and TRBJ2-3. The germline gives CDR1 SNHLY, CDR2 FYNNEI. CDR3 length: 15 amino acids. This CDR3 is CASSEAGYRTDTQYF.

V and J are TRBV20-1 and TRBJ2-2; TCRdb picks TRBD2, but there is no DNA to check that call. CDR1 is DFQATT, CDR2 SNEGSKA, per germline (reference sequence). This CDR3 spans 18 amino acids. CDR3: CSATPGLAGPRGTGELFF.

This rearrangement joins TRBV7-6 to TRBJ1-2; TCRdb lists TRBD1, though no DNA is available to test this call. Germline V gene data show CDR1 as SGHVS and CDR2 as FNYEAQ. This CDR3 has 12 residues. CDR3 loop: CASSSGPYGYTF.

The chain links TRBV12-5 to TRBJ1-2. The CDR3 covers 12 residues. Germline CDR1 reads LGHNT; CDR2 reads FRNRAP. The CDR3 sequence: CASGLGLEGYTF. The full variable domain, with the rest looked up from reference TRBV12-5 and TRBJ1-2, is DARVTQTPRHKVTEMGQEVTMRCQPILGHNTVFWYRQTMMQGLELLAYFRNRAPLDDSGMPKDRFSAEMPDATLATLKIQPSEPRDSAVYFCASGLGLEGYTFGSGTRLTVV.

V is TRBV7-9 and J is TRBJ2-5; TCRdb reports TRBD2, a call that lacks DNA to check it against. CDR3 length: 16 amino acids. Per germline, CDR1 SEHNR and CDR2 FQNEAQ (reference sequence). CDR3 loop: CASSLLPSGIGETQYF.

V and J are TRBV7-3 and TRBJ2-5; TCRdb names TRBD1, which stays unverified in the absence of DNA. The CDR3 contains 18 residues. Looked up from germline, CDR1 is SGHTA and CDR2 is FQGTGA. The CDR3: CASSPDVLGRILDETQYF.

The chain joins TRBV12-3 or TRBV12-4 to TRBJ2-1; the TCRdb call, TRBD1, lacks DNA for checking. CDR3 length: 14 residues. CDR3 amino acids: CASSPLQGYNEQFF.

The chain couples TRBV7-9 to TRBJ1-5. This CDR3 contains 15 residues. Germline V gives CDR1 SEHNR, CDR2 FQNEAQ (reference sequence). The CDR3 is CASSSSGGDYQPQHF.

This chain uses TRBV29-1 with TRBJ2-7; TCRdb's assignment of TRBD2 cannot be checked, as there is no DNA. Looked up from germline, CDR1 is SQVTM and CDR2 is ANQGSEA. There are 14 residues in the CDR3. CDR3 in amino acids: CSVEETGREWEQYF.

V usage is TRBV5-1 and J usage is TRBJ2-3; lacking DNA, the TRBD2 call made by TCRdb goes unchecked. Germline CDR1 SGHRS, CDR2 YFSETQ. The CDR3 runs 14 residues. The CDR3: CASRYYVAADTQYF.

The chain carries TRBV7-9 and TRBJ2-1; the TCRdb call, TRBD1, lacks DNA for checking. This CDR3 spans 16 amino acids. The germline V gene encodes CDR1 SEHNR and CDR2 FQNEAQ (reference sequence). The CDR3 loop reads CASSSTGRGLYNEQFF. Full variable domain (outside the CDR3, taken from reference TRBV7-9 and TRBJ2-1): DTGVSQNPRHKITKRGQNVTFRCDPISEHNRLYWYRQTLGQGPEFLTYFQNEAQLEKSRLLSDRFSAERPKGSFSTLEIQRTEQGDSAMYLCASSSTGRGLYNEQFFGPGTRLTVL.

This chain joins TRBV7-9 and TRBJ1-5. The germline V gene has CDR1 SEHNR and CDR2 FQNEAQ (reference sequence). CDR3 length equals 15 residues. The CDR3: CASSTSRNPNQPQHF.

By frequency, this clonotype is medium-sized. This sequence joins TRBV7-9 and TRBJ1-2; TCRdb calls TRBD1, which cannot be checked without DNA. This CDR3 has 17 residues. Germline V gives CDR1 SEHNR, CDR2 FQNEAQ (reference sequence). CDR3 loop: CASSLALGRGEDYGYTF.

The V gene is TRBV20-1, the J gene TRBJ1-6; TCRdb designates TRBD1, a call that cannot be tested without DNA. The CDR3 is 15 residues long. Germline V gives CDR1 DFQATT, CDR2 SNEGSKA (reference sequence). The CDR3 region is CSARSTGVENSPLHF.

The chain links TRBV2 to TRBJ2-3. The CDR3 is made up of 14 amino acids. Germline values: CDR1 SNHLY, CDR2 FYNNEI. The CDR3 reads CASSEFQFTDTQYF.

The chain couples TRBV7-6 to TRBJ2-7. Germline CDR1 SGHVS, CDR2 FNYEAQ. The CDR3 has 14 residues. The CDR3 reads CASSLEQRSYEQYF.

This chain uses TRBV6-5 with TRBJ2-2; the TCRdb D gene call, TRBD2, has no DNA to confirm it. Germline loops: CDR1 MNHEY, CDR2 SVGAGI. The CDR3 is made up of 17 amino acids. CDR3 sequence reads: CASSYSIGGGADGELFF.

Its frequency marks this clonotype as medium-sized (0.01 to 0.1%). This chain joins TRBV7-9 and TRBJ2-7; as DNA is missing, the TRBD1 call by TCRdb cannot be tested. CDR1 is SEHNR and CDR2 is FQNEAQ in the germline V gene (reference sequence). This CDR3 is 14 amino acids long. CDR3 residues: CASSSGAGSYEQYF.

CDR3 protein: CASSYLDSPYEQYF. This chain connects TRBV6-5 to TRBJ2-7. Germline CDR1 MNHEY, CDR2 SVGAGI. CDR3 length equals 14 residues.

The chain has TRBV5-1 and TRBJ2-7; TCRdb calls TRBD2, which cannot be checked without DNA. This CDR3 has 14 amino acids. The germline V gene has CDR1 SGHRS and CDR2 YFSETQ. CDR3: CASSSGLAGNEQYF. Full variable domain (remainder filled in from reference TRBV5-1 and TRBJ2-7): KAGVTQTPRYLIKTRGQQVTLSCSPISGHRSVSWYQQTPGQGLQFLFEYFSETQRNKGNFPGRFSGRQFSNSRSEMNVSTLELGDSALYLCASSSGLAGNEQYFGPGTRLTVT.

The J gene is TRBJ1-5, the V gene TRBV29-1; TCRdb proposes TRBD1, but this gene call is untestable without DNA. The CDR3 is made up of 14 amino acids. The V gene's germline CDR1 is SQVTM and CDR2 ANQGSEA. The CDR3 loop is CSVVDRGESQPQHF.

This CDR3 reads CASSVTRKGPGEQYF. This sequence joins TRBV5-1 and TRBJ2-7; TCRdb calls TRBD1, which cannot be checked without DNA. Looked up from germline, CDR1 is SGHRS and CDR2 is YFSETQ. The CDR3 spans 15 residues.

V is TRBV25-1 and J is TRBJ2-1; TCRdb designates TRBD2, a call that cannot be tested without DNA. Germline V lookup: CDR1 MGHDK, CDR2 SYGVNS. This CDR3 has 14 residues. The CDR3 is CASSTSGGLNEQFF.

V is TRBV12-3 or TRBV12-4 and J is TRBJ2-1; TCRdb proposes TRBD1, but this gene call is untestable without DNA. The CDR3 spans 15 residues. CDR3 protein: CASSLERQGQNEQFF.